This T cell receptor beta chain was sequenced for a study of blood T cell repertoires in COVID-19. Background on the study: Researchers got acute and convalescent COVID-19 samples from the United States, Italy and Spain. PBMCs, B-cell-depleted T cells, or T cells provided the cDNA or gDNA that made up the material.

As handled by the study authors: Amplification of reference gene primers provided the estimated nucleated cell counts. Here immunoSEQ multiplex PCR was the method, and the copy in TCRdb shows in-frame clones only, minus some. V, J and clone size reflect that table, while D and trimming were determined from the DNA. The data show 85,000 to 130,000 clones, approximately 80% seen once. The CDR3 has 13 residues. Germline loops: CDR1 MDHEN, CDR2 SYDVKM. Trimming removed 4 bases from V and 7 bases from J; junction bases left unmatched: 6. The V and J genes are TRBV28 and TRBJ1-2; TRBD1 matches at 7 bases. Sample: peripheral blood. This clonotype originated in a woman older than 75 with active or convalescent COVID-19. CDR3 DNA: TGTGCCAGCAGTTCACAGGGGAGTAGTGGCTACACCTTC. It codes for CASSSQGSSGYTF.